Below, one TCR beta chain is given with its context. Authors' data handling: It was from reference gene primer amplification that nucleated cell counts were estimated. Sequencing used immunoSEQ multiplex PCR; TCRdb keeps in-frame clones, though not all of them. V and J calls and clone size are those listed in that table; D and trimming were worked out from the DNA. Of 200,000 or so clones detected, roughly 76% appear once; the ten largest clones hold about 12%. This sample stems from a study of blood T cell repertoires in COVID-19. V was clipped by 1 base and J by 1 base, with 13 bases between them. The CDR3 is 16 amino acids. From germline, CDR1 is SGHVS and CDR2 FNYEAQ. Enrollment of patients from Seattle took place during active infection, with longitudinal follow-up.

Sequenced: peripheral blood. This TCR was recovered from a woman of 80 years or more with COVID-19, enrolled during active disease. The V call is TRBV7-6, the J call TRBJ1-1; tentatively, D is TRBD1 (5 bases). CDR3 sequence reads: CASSLETSGGNTEAFF. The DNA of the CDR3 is TGTGCCAGCAGCTTAGAAACATCGGGGGGGAACACTGAAGCTTTCTTT.